This T cell receptor beta chain was observed in a study of blood T cells in healthy people across ages (dated by TCRdb to about 2015). A note on the overall study: In model experiments, template switching captured roughly one uniquely barcoded TCR beta cDNA molecule for every two T cells. The donors were divided into four age groups: young (average approximately 15 years), middle-aged (almost 40), aged (approximately 64) and long-lived (roughly 86). Two additional independent replicas of 1 million unique cDNA reads from the same blood draw were analyzed for two donors (one aged 18 to 30 and one aged 80 or older). Age-related changes in TCR beta repertoire diversity were measured in the study by deep sequencing normalized with unique cDNA molecular identifiers. Overall results and qualifications from the work: The CMV infection status of donors was not known, potentially confounding age-related changes in expanded clonotypes. Observed TCR beta diversity per million T cells fell roughly linearly with age, and a significant reduction was already apparent by age around 44. Conclusive comparison of naive and antigen-experienced compartments was prevented by the profiling of bulk unsorted PBMCs. The long-lived group showed more naive CD4+ T cells, fewer expanded clones and increased TCR diversity than the aged group, suggesting age selection. A strong correlation was found between observed TCR beta diversity and the percentage of naive T cells measured by flow cytometry. Total diversity estimates from one million sequenced T cells were considered lower bounds and underestimates.

Systemically healthy Caucasian individuals from Russia, over 30 in total and aged roughly 6 to 100 years, were included as donors. Each donor gave about 10 milliliters of peripheral blood, drawn into EDTA-treated Vacutainer tubes. Ficoll-Paque density-gradient centrifugation was used to isolate PBMCs, with at least 6.5 million per sample. Total RNA, at least 5 micrograms per sample, was extracted from PBMCs with Trizol reagent. The percentages of naive CD45RAhigh/CD27high T cells were determined by flow cytometry on a PBMC aliquot from every donor. CDR1 and CDR2 (SEHNR, FQNEAQ) derive from the germline V gene (reference sequence). The CDR3 has 14 amino acids, counting the end cysteine and phenylalanine. Only the CDR3 portion is preserved as DNA: 42 bases, with reading frame beginning at the first base. For this clonotype: Its recognized antigen is unknown. Base qualities are not provided; no much larger clone lies one nucleotide away.

Libraries were prepared through 5' RACE. Instrument used: Illumina HiSeq 2500. A second 7 to 11 cycle PCR used a sample-barcoded 5' primer and a J-beta primer mix. Each TCR beta cDNA molecule received a unique molecular identifier from a template-switch 5' adaptor carrying 12 random nucleotides. At least 2.5 million CDR3-containing paired-end reads were obtained from each sample. First-strand cDNA synthesis was performed from all RNA using the Mint cDNA synthesis kit, with priming by a TRBC-specific oligonucleotide. Following uracil-DNA glycosylase treatment, all cDNA underwent a first 18-cycle PCR with the universal primers M1SS and BC2_uni_R. In the paper's pipeline: Each sample was normalized by randomly selecting 1 million high-quality reads, each carrying a distinct molecular identifier. Reads with shared molecular identifiers were discarded instead of being binned into consensus sequences. MiTCR, with a Q25 quality threshold and the strictest error-elimination algorithm, was used for CDR3 identification, clonotype clustering and error correction. Lower-bound total TCR beta diversity was estimated with a nonparametric unseen species model using Euler transformation. TCRdb's own reprocessing of the public reads used fastp at Q25 and MiXCR and kept productive beta chains. Identical CDR3 protein sequences are pooled into one entry, listed with their most common genes and DNA. The V and J calls reflect TCRdb's pipeline rather than the authors' work. Here the sample has 1 million or so distinct CDR3 sequences; almost 25% occur a single time. The biggest ten clones account for around 0.7% of the sample.

The data also belong to a second study, concerning T cells of mothers and their children. As the second study states: Donors were nine systemically healthy Caucasian individuals: three mothers and their six children. cDNA synthesis consumed the entire amount of extracted RNA, loaded at about 1.5 ug RNA in each 15 ul reaction. In the second PCR, the M1S primer introduced both the sample barcodes and 2-4 random nucleotides. Each mother yielded over 9 million TCR beta CDR3 reads and each child 2.5 million to 3 million reads. In both related and unrelated pairs, thymic selection shapes the output of TCR recombination in a similar way, with inherited differences having only a minor effect. Normalized repertoire overlap was always found to be slightly, but never significantly, higher in related mother-child pairs than in unrelated mother-child pairs. No persistent microchimeric T cell clones were detected, at a sensitivity of about 100 clones per million clonotypes. In the study, deep NGS was used to compare the TCR beta repertoires of mothers and children, and features distinguishing related mother-child pairs from unrelated individuals were sought. Mothers averaged roughly 40 +/- 4 years of age and children averaged 11 +/- 4 years. Libraries were sequenced on Illumina HiSeq 2000 with 100+100 nt paired-end reads after adapter ligation with NEBNext reagents. To prevent cross-contamination, the mother and child libraries were prepared a month apart and were sequenced in separate runs. Each donor had between roughly 450,000 and 2,300,000 distinct TCR beta clonotypes identified. Naive TCR beta clonotypes were estimated from low-frequency clonotypes matched to each donor's FACS-determined naive share, without sorting.

Sequencing was carried out using blood. In this chain, TRBV7-9 is recombined with TRBJ2-5; the D gene is perhaps TRBD1, on 5 matching bases. The tail of the sequence fits TRBJ2-7 better, so the J call may be wrong. This receptor was identified in a girl aged 2-10 years in good health. The CDR3 protein is CASSLSQGESEQYF. The DNA sequence is given as TGTGCCAGCAGCTTAAGCCAAGGGGAAAGCGAGCAGTACTTC.